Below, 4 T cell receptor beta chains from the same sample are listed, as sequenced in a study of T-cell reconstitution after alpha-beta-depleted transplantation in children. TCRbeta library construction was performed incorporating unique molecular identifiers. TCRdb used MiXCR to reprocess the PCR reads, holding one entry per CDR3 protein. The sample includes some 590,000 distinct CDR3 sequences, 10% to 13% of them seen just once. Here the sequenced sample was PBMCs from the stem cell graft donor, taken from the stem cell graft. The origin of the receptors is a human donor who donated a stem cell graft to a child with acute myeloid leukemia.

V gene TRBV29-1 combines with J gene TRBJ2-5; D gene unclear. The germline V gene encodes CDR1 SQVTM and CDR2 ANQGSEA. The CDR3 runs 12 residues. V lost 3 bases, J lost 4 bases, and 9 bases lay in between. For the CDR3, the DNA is TGCAGCGTTGAGTGGAGTCCAGAGACCCAGTACTTC. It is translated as CSVEWSPETQYF.

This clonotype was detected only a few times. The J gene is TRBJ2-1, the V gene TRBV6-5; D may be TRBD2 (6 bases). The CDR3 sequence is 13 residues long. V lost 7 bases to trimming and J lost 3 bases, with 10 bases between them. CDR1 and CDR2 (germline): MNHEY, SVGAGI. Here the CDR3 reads CASTREFYNEQFF. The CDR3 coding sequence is TGTGCCAGCACACGGGAGTTCTACAATGAGCAGTTCTTC.

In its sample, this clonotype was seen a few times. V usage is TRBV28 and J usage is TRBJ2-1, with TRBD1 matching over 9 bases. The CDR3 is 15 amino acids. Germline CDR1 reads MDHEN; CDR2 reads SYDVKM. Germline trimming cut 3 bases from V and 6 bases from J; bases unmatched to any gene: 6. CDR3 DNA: TGTGCCAGCAGTTTTACCGGGACAGGGCCCAATGAGCAGTTCTTC. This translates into CASSFTGTGPNEQFF.

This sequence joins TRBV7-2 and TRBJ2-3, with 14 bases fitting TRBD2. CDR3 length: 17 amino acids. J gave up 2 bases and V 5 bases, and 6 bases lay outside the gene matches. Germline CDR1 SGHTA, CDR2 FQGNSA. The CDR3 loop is CASSPRLAGGLTDTQYF. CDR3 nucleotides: TGTGCCAGCAGCCCTAGACTAGCGGGAGGGCTCACAGATACGCAGTATTTT.